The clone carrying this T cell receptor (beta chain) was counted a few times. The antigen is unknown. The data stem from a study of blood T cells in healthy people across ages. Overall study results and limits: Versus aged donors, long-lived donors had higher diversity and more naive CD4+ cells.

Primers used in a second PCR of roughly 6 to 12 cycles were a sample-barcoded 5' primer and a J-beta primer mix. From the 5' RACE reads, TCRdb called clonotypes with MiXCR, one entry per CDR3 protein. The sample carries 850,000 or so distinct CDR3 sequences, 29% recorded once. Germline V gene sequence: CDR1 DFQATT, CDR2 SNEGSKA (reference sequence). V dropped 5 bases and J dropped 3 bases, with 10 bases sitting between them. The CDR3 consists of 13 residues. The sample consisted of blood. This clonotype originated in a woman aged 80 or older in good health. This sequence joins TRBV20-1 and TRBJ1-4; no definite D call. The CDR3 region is CSARREPNEKLFF. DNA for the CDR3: TGCAGTGCTCGGAGGGAACCTAATGAAAAACTGTTTTTT.